Sequencing of this TCR beta chain was carried out in a study of blood T cell repertoires in COVID-19. Overall study: Donors in the United States, Italy and Spain gave samples during acute or convalescent COVID-19.

Method: immunoSEQ multiplex PCR; TCRdb's copy keeps in-frame clones and lacks some. The sample includes 230,000 or so clones, 86% of them seen just once. This CDR3 region has 13 residues. The germline V gene has CDR1 SQVTM and CDR2 ANQGSEA. V lost 4 bases and J 3 bases, leaving 10 bases between the germline ends. Those who participated ranged in age from roughly 18 to 89 years and resided in 20 to 25 US areas. The sequenced sample was PBMCs or T cells enriched from blood (not recorded which). The sequence came from a woman between 35 and 50 years old with acute COVID-19. The chain has TRBV29-1 and TRBJ2-1; a possible D gene is TRBD2 (6 bases). For the CDR3, the DNA is TGCAGCGTTGGCAGGGAGGTCTACAATGAGCAGTTCTTC. This translates into CSVGREVYNEQFF.